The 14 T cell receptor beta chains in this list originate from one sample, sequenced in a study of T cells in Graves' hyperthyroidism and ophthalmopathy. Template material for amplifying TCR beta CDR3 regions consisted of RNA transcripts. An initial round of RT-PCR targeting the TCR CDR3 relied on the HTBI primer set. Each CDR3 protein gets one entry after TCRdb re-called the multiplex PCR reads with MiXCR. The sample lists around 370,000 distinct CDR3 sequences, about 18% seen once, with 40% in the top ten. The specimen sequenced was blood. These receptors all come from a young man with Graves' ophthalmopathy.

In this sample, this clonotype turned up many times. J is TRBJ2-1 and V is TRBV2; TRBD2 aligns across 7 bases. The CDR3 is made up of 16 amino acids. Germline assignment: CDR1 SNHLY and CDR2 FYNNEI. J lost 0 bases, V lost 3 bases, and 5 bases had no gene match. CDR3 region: CASSEGRGSSYNEQFF. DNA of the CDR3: TGTGCCAGCAGTGAGGGGCGGGGGTCCTCCTACAATGAGCAGTTCTTC. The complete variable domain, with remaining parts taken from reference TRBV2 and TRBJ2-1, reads EPEVTQTPSHQVTQMGQEVILRCVPISNHLYFYWYRQILGQKVEFLVSFYNNEISEKSEIFDDQFSVERPDGSNFTLKIRSTKLEDSAMYFCASSEGRGSSYNEQFFGPGTRLTVL.

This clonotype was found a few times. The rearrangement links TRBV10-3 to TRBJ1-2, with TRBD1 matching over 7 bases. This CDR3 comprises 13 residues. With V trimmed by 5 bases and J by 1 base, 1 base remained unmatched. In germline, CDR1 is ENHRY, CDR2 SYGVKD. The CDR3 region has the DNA TGTGCCATCAGTCAGGGGGGTAACTATGGCTACACCTTC. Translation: CAISQGGNYGYTF.

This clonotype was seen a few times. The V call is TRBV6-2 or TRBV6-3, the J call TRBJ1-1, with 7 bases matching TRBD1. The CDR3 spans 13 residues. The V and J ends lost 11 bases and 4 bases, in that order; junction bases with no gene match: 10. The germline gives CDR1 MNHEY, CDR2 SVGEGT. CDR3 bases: TGTGCCCCCCGACAGGGAATCAGCACTGAAGCTTTCTTT. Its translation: CAPRQGISTEAFF.

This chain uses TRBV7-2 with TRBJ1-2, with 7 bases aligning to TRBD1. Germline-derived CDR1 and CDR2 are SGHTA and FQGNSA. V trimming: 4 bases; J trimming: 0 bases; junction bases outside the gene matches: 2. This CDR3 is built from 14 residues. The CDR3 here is CASSSDRANYGYTF. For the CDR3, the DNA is TGTGCCAGCAGCTCCGACAGGGCTAACTATGGCTACACCTTC.

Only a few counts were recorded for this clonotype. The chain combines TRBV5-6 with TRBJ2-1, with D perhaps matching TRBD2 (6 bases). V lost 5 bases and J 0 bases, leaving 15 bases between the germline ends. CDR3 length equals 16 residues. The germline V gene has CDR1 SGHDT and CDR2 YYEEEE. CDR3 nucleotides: TGTGCCAGCAGAGAGCTAGCGTCAAGCTCCTACAATGAGCAGTTCTTC. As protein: CASRELASSSYNEQFF.

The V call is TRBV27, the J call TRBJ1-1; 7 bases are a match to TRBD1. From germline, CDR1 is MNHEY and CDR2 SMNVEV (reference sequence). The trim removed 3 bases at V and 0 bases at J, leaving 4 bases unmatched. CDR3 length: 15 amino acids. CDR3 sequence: CASSFSQGVNTEAFF. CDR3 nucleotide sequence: TGTGCCAGCAGTTTTTCTCAGGGGGTGAACACTGAAGCTTTCTTT.

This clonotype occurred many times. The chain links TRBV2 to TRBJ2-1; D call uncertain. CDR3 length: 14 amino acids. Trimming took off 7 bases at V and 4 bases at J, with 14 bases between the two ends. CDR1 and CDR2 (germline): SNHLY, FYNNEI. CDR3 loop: CASISSAFYNEQFF. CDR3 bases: TGTGCCAGCATCTCTTCGGCGTTTTACAATGAGCAGTTCTTC.

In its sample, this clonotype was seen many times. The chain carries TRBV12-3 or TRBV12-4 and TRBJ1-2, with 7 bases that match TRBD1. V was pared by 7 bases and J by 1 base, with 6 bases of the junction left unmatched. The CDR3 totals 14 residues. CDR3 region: CASIQGGGNYGYTF. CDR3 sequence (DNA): TGTGCCAGCATCCAAGGGGGCGGTAACTATGGCTACACCTTC.

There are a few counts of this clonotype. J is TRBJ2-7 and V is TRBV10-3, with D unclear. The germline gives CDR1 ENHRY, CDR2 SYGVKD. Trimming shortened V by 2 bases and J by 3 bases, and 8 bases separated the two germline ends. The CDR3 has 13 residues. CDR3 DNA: TGTGCCATCAGTGAGCCGTTGGGCTACGAGCAGTACTTC. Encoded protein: CAISEPLGYEQYF.

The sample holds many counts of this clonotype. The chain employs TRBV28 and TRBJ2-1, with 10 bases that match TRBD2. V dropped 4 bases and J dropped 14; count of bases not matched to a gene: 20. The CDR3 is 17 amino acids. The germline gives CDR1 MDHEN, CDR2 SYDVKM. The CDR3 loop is CASSSPLLAGSLGGEFF. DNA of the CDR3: TGTGCCAGCAGTTCCCCCTTACTAGCGGGGAGTCTGGGGGGTGAGTTCTTC.

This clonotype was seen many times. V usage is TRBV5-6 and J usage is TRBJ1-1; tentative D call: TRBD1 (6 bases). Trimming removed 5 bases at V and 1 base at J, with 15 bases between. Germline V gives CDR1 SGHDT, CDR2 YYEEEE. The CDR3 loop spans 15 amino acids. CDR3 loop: CASSSSPGANTEAFF. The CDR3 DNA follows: TGTGCCAGCAGTTCCTCACCGGGGGCGAACACTGAAGCTTTCTTT.

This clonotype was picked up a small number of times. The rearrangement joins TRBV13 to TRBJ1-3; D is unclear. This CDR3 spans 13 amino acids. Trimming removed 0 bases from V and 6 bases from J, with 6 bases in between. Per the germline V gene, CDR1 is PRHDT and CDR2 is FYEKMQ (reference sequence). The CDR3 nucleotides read TGTGCCAGCAGCTTAGGCCGGTCAAACACCATATATTTT. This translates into CASSLGRSNTIYF.

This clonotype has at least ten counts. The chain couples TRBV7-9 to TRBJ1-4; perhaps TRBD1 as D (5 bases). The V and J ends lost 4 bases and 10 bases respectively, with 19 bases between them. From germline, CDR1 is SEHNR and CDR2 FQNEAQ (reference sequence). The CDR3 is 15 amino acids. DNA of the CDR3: TGTGCCAGCAGCTACGACCCGGGGGGATTGGGAAAACTGTTTTTT. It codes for CASSYDPGGLGKLFF.

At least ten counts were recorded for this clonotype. DNA for the CDR3: TGTGCCAGCAGCTTAATGGGCGAGACCCAGTACTTC. Translated: CASSLMGETQYF. V is TRBV7-9 and J is TRBJ2-5; no definite D call. V lost 2 bases and J 5 bases, leaving 6 bases between the germline ends. The CDR3 is 12 residues long. The V gene's germline CDR1 is SEHNR and CDR2 FQNEAQ (reference sequence).